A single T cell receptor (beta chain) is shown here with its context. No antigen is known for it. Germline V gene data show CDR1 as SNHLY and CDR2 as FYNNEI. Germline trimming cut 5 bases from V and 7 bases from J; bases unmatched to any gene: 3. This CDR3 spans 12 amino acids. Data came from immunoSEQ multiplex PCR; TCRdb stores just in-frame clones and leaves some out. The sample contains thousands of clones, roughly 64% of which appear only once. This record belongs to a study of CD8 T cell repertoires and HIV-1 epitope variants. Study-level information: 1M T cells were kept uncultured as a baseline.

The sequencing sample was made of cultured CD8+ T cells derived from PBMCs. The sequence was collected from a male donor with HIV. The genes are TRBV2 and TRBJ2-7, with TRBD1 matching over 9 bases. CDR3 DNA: TGTGCCAGCAGTCCGGGACAGGGTGAGCAGTACTTC. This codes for CASSPGQGEQYF.